The rows below give T cell receptor beta chains drawn from one sample of a study of blood T cells in healthy people across ages. TCRdb reprocessed the 5' RACE reads via MiXCR and lists one record per CDR3 protein. The table has 1,500,000 or so distinct CDR3 sequences, 42% seen once. Sequenced: blood. These receptor sequences come from a woman aged 18-29 years in good health. Each CDR3 is given with its conserved first and last residue. D genes are given only for firm matches. Clone size appears in some rows only: once, few, many, or a class for an expanded clone.

V,size,D,J,DNA,CDR3
TRBV7-2,.,.,TRBJ2-2,TGTGCCAGCAGCTCAACGGTGACCCTTAAGGTCGGGGAGCTGTTTTTT,CASSSTVTLKVGELFF
TRBV6-1,few,.,TRBJ1-2,TGTGCCAGCAGTGAACTTCCGGAGAACTATGGCTACACCTTC,CASSELPENYGYTF
TRBV5-1,.,.,TRBJ1-6,TGCGCCAGCAGCTTGACGGTTCCATCGGGAGGTTCACCCCTCCACTTT,CASSLTVPSGGSPLHF
TRBV20-1,.,TRBD2,TRBJ2-1,TGCAGTGCAACTAGCGGGAGGGCCCCTTACAATGAGCAGTTCTTC,CSATSGRAPYNEQFF
TRBV12-3/TRBV12-4,.,TRBD1,TRBJ1-5,TGTGCCAGCAGCTGGACAGGGGGTAGCAATCAGCCCCAGCATTTT,CASSWTGGSNQPQHF
TRBV29-1,.,.,TRBJ2-7,TGCAGCGTTAGGGGGACGCAGGGCTTGTCCTACGAGCAGTACTTC,CSVRGTQGLSYEQYF
TRBV27,few,.,TRBJ1-1,TGTGCCAGCAGTACCCAATGGAACACTGAAGCTTTCTTT,CASSTQWNTEAFF
TRBV4-1,few,.,TRBJ2-3,TGCGCCAGCAGCCAACCCCGTGCAGATACGCAGTATTTT,CASSQPRADTQYF
TRBV10-2,.,.,TRBJ2-7,TGCGCCAGCAGTGAGGATAGGGGCTCCTACGAGCAGTACTTC,CASSEDRGSYEQYF
TRBV20-1,few,.,TRBJ2-1,TGCAGTGCTCGTTATTACAATGAGCAGTTCTTC,CSARYYNEQFF
TRBV2,.,TRBD2,TRBJ2-1,TGTGCCAGCAAACGGGGGGGCTCCTACAATGAGCAGTTCTTC,CASKRGGSYNEQFF
TRBV29-1,many,.,TRBJ2-5,TGCAGCGTTGCCGGTCTCCCAGAGACCCAGTACTTC,CSVAGLPETQYF
TRBV19,few,.,TRBJ1-2,TGTGCCAGTACTTTGCTGGGGTATAACTATGGCTACACCTTC,CASTLLGYNYGYTF
TRBV7-9,few,.,TRBJ2-7,TGTGCCAGCAGCTTTCTCGGGGCTCCCTACGAGCAGTACTTC,CASSFLGAPYEQYF
TRBV11-3,few,.,TRBJ1-2,TGTGCCAGCAGCTCGACAAACAGGGTTGGCTACACCTTC,CASSSTNRVGYTF
TRBV6-1,.,.,TRBJ1-1,TGTGCCAGCAGTTTTTGGGTGATCGCTGAAGCTTTCTTT,CASSFWVIAEAFF
TRBV4-3,.,.,TRBJ2-3,TGCGCCAGCAGCCAGCAGGGGGCGGGAGTTATGGCAGATACGCAGTATTTT,CASSQQGAGVMADTQYF
TRBV29-1,.,.,TRBJ2-7,TGCAGCGTTGGAGGTACGGCTCGAGAGGCCCAGTACTTC,CSVGGTAREAQYF
TRBV20-1,.,.,TRBJ2-7,TGCAGTGCTAGAGATTTGAGCCTCCCGGGCGGCTACGAGCAGTACTTC,CSARDLSLPGGYEQYF
TRBV29-1,.,.,TRBJ1-5,TGCAGCGTTGTTACGGCCGGCGGACCCCAGCATTTT,CSVVTAGGPQHF
TRBV7-2,.,.,TRBJ2-1,TGTGCCAGCAGCTTAATAGCCCCCGTCCTGAACAATGAGCAGTTCTTC,CASSLIAPVLNNEQFF
TRBV29-1,.,.,TRBJ1-1,TGCAGCGTCCCGGGGTCTGAAGCTTTCTTT,CSVPGSEAFF
TRBV28,.,TRBD2,TRBJ2-7,TGTGCCAGCAGGTCGGGACTAGCGGGGATCTACGAGCAGTACTTC,CASRSGLAGIYEQYF
TRBV20-1,few,.,TRBJ1-2,TGCAGTGCTAGACCCCCCTTACAAGCTAAGGGCAACTATGGCTACACCTTC,CSARPPLQAKGNYGYTF
TRBV2,.,.,TRBJ1-2,TGTGCCAGCAGTCTTCAACAAGCAGGGGCGAATGGCTACACCTTC,CASSLQQAGANGYTF
TRBV6-6,.,.,TRBJ2-2,TGTGCCAGCAGTTGGAGGGAGCACACCGGGGAGCTGTTTTTT,CASSWREHTGELFF
TRBV4-3,.,.,TRBJ1-3,TGCGCCAGCAGCCACCAGGGTACTGGAGACACCATATATTTT,CASSHQGTGDTIYF
TRBV7-2,few,.,TRBJ2-7,TGTGCCAGACGAGATCACAATGAGCAGTACTTC,CARRDHNEQYF
TRBV29-1,.,.,TRBJ2-3,TGCAGCGTCTTAGATTACAGGACAGATACGCAGTATTTT,CSVLDYRTDTQYF
TRBV6-5,few,.,TRBJ1-6,TGTGCCAGCAGTTACGGGGACATCTATAATTCACCCCTCCACTTT,CASSYGDIYNSPLHF
TRBV6-6,few,TRBD1,TRBJ2-3,TGTGCCAGCAGTCGCCACCGGGACAGGGGAGATACGCAGTATTTT,CASSRHRDRGDTQYF
TRBV29-1,few,TRBD1,TRBJ2-1,TGCAGCGGACAGGGGGCTAGGAATGAGCAGTTCTTC,CSGQGARNEQFF
TRBV7-2,.,TRBD1,TRBJ2-7,TGTGCCAGCACCAAGGGGACAGCTTCTAACGAGCAGTACTTC,CASTKGTASNEQYF
TRBV20-1,.,.,TRBJ1-2,TGCAGTGCTAGAGGTCGACAGTCCGGCTACACCTTC,CSARGRQSGYTF
TRBV7-2,.,TRBD1,TRBJ1-2,TGTGCCAGCAGCATTCCTCGGGACAGAAAAACCCTTAACTATGGCTACACCTTC,CASSIPRDRKTLNYGYTF
TRBV20-1,once,TRBD1,TRBJ1-4,TGCAGTGCTAGGGACAGGGGAAGAAGAGAAAAACTGTTTTTT,CSARDRGRREKLFF
TRBV12-3/TRBV12-4,few,.,TRBJ2-1,TGTGCCAGCAGTTTCGCCCTACGCGAGCAGTTCTTC,CASSFALREQFF
TRBV5-1,.,.,TRBJ1-5,TGCGCCAGCAGCTTTTCTGGGGATCCAGGTCAGCCCCAGCATTTT,CASSFSGDPGQPQHF
TRBV15,.,.,TRBJ2-5,TGTGCCACCAGCTTAGACAGTTACCCCCAAGAGACCCAGTACTTC,CATSLDSYPQETQYF
TRBV6-5,many,.,TRBJ2-7,TGTGCCAGCAGTTTATACCTAGCCTACGAGCAGTACTTC,CASSLYLAYEQYF